These 13 T cell receptor beta chains came from one sample sequenced in a study of vaccination and CD4 T cells after COVID-19. No antigen is known for these receptors. Described treatment: roughly ten-day PBMC culture with coronavirus spike peptide pools or control peptides (ViraFEST assay). CD4+ T cells that had been cultured provided DNA sequenced with the Oncomine TCR Beta short-read assay. TCRdb reanalysed the PCR reads using MiXCR and keeps one entry per CDR3 protein. Of fewer than 20,000 distinct CDR3 sequences in the sample, 50% to 65% were seen once. The specimen sequenced was CD4+ T cells from blood, cultured in vitro. The receptors come from a human donor who had recovered from COVID-19.

The CDR3 loop reads CASSYPGPNTGELFF. For the CDR3, the DNA is TGTGCCAGCAGCTATCCGGGACCGAACACCGGGGAGCTGTTTTTT. This chain uses TRBV7-2 with TRBJ2-2; D possibly uses TRBD1 or TRBD2 (5 bases each). Trimming took off 4 bases at V and 0 bases at J, with 9 bases between the two ends. The CDR3 is 15 residues long. From germline, CDR1 is SGHTA and CDR2 FQGNSA. Full variable domain (rest looked up from reference TRBV7-2 and TRBJ2-2): GAGVSQSPSNKVTEKGKDVELRCDPISGHTALYWYRQSLGQGLEFLIYFQGNSAPDKSGLPSDRFSAERTGGSVSTLTIQRTQQEDSAVYLCASSYPGPNTGELFFGEGSRLTVL.

This rearrangement joins TRBV12-3 or TRBV12-4 to TRBJ2-1, with D perhaps TRBD1 or TRBD2 (6 bases each). The CDR3 runs 16 residues. The germline V and J ends were trimmed by 4 bases and 7 bases, with 20 bases remaining between them. The CDR3 region is CASSSVKGGWYNEQFF. DNA for the CDR3: TGTGCCAGCAGTTCGGTTAAAGGGGGGTGGTATAATGAGCAGTTCTTC.

The chain has TRBV14 and TRBJ1-2; possibly TRBD1 for D (6 bases). The germline CDR1 and CDR2 sequences are SGHDN and FVKESK. Trimming removed 2 bases at V and 5 bases at J, with 6 bases between. The CDR3 is 12 residues long. The CDR3 spells CASSQQGYGYTF. The CDR3 DNA is TGTGCCAGCAGCCAACAGGGGTATGGCTACACCTTC.

The CDR3, as DNA: TGCAGTGCTCAGAGGGCCTCTCGGGCCTACGAGCAGTACTTC. Translating it yields CSAQRASRAYEQYF. V and J are TRBV20-1 and TRBJ2-7; D is perhaps TRBD2 (5 bases). This CDR3 spans 14 amino acids. With 5 bases removed from V and 2 bases from J, the gap between germline ends came to 16 bases. The V gene's germline CDR1 is DFQATT and CDR2 SNEGSKA (reference sequence).

The chain links TRBV20-1 to TRBJ2-7; D may correspond to TRBD1 or TRBD2 (5 bases each). The CDR3 extends over 15 amino acids. Trimming left V 6 bases short and J 6 bases short, with 24 bases between. Germline CDR1 reads DFQATT; CDR2 reads SNEGSKA (reference sequence). The chain's CDR3 is CSATTGTSFSGEQYF. In DNA form, the CDR3 reads TGCAGTGCCACAACCGGGACCTCATTCTCGGGCGAGCAGTACTTC.

The CDR3 is CASSEIASYNEQFF. CDR3 nucleotides: TGTGCCAGCAGTGAAATAGCTTCGTACAATGAGCAGTTCTTC. The rearrangement uses TRBV2 and TRBJ2-1; the D is unclear. The CDR3 has 14 residues. The V and J ends lost 2 bases and 4 bases respectively, with 9 bases between them. Germline V CDR1 and CDR2: SNHLY, FYNNEI.

Only a few counts were recorded for this clonotype. This chain connects TRBV20-1 to TRBJ2-3, with 15 bases that match TRBD2. Germline CDR1 DFQATT, CDR2 SNEGSKA (reference sequence). V shed 0 bases, J shed 5 bases, and the junction held 6 bases outside the gene matches. The CDR3 length is 17 residues. The CDR3 loop reads CSAREGGLAGGGDTQYF. DNA of the CDR3: TGCAGTGCTAGAGAAGGGGGACTAGCGGGAGGAGGAGATACGCAGTATTTT.

V usage is TRBV12-5 and J usage is TRBJ1-1; maybe TRBD1 (5 bases). The V gene's germline CDR1 is LGHNT and CDR2 FRNRAP. V lost 7 bases and J 3 bases, leaving 21 bases between the germline ends. The CDR3 contains 16 residues. The CDR3 is CASATRKTAGYTEAFF. DNA for the CDR3: TGTGCTAGTGCCACTAGAAAGACAGCGGGGTACACTGAAGCTTTCTTT.

V is TRBV6-2 or TRBV6-3 and J is TRBJ1-5, with a weak D call TRBD1 (5 bases). This CDR3 contains 16 residues. The V gene's germline CDR1 is MNHEY and CDR2 SVGEGT. V lost 1 base, J lost 7 bases, and 17 bases lay in between. The CDR3 coding sequence is TGTGCCAGCAGTTACTTGCTCCAGGGTGGAGGACAGCCCCAGCATTTT. Translating gives CASSYLLQGGGQPQHF.

The CDR3 loop reads CASSSGSSIGLNTEAFF. CDR3 DNA sequence: TGTGCCAGCAGCTCCGGGTCTTCTATAGGTCTGAACACTGAAGCTTTCTTT. The chain uses TRBV11-3 and TRBJ1-1; D not certain. Germline CDR1 is SGHNT and CDR2 is YENEEA. V was clipped by 4 bases and J by 0 bases, with 18 bases between them. This CDR3 region has 17 residues.

In its sample, this clonotype was seen a few times. V usage is TRBV20-1 and J usage is TRBJ1-4; D not certain. The CDR3 extends over 12 amino acids. Germline values: CDR1 DFQATT, CDR2 SNEGSKA (reference sequence). Trimming took off 4 bases at V and 8 bases at J, with 11 bases between the two ends. The CDR3 loop reads CSAIPRNEKLFF. DNA of the CDR3: TGCAGTGCTATCCCTCGTAACGAAAAACTGTTTTTT.

This sequence joins TRBV7-8 and TRBJ2-7; no reliable D call. Germline V gives CDR1 SGHVS, CDR2 FQNEAQ. This CDR3 comprises 15 residues. Trimming stripped 4 bases from V and 2 bases from J, with 15 bases between. The CDR3, as DNA: TGTGCCAGCAGCTCCCGCCGAACTAATACCTACGAGCAGTACTTC. This gives the protein CASSSRRTNTYEQYF.

This clonotype was seen more than once but under ten times. The V call is TRBV7-2, the J call TRBJ1-6, with unresolved D. Germline V gene data show CDR1 as SGHTA and CDR2 as FQGNSA. The ends were cut back, 5 bases at V and 6 bases at J, with 14 bases in the middle. CDR3 length: 15 residues. The CDR3 region has the DNA TGTGCCAGCAGCGATGCCAGGATGGGTAATTCACCCCTCCACTTT. It codes for CASSDARMGNSPLHF.